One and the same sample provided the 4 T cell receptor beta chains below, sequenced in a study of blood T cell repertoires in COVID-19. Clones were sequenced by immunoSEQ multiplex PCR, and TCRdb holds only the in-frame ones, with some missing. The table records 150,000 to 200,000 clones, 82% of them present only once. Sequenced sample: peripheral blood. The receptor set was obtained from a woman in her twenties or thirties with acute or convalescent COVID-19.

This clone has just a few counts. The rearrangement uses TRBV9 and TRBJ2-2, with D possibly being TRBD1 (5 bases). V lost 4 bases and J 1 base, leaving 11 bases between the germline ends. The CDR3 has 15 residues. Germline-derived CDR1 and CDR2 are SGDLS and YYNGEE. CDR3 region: CASSTGQGNTGELFF. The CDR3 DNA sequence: TGTGCCAGCAGCACTGGACAAGGGAACACCGGGGAGCTGTTTTTT.

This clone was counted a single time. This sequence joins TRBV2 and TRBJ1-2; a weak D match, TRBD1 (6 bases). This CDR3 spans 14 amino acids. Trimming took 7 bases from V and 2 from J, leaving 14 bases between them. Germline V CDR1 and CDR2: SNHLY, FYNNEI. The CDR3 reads CASIRAGDNYGYTF. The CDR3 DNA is TGTGCCAGCATCCGGGCAGGGGACAACTATGGCTACACCTTC.

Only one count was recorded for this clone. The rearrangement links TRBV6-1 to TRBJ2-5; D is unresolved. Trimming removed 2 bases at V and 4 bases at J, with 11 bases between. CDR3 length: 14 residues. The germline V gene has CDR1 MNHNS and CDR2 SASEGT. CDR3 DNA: TGTGCCAGCAGTGAAAGAAGTCCCGGAGAGACCCAGTACTTC. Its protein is CASSERSPGETQYF.

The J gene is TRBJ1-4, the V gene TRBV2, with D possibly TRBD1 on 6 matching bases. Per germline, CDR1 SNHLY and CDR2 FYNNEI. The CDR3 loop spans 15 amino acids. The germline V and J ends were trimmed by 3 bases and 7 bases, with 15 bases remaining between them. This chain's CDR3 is CASSDSGRGFEKLFF. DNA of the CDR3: TGTGCCAGCAGTGATTCAGGCAGGGGATTTGAAAAACTGTTTTTT. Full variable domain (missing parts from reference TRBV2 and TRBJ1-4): EPEVTQTPSHQVTQMGQEVILRCVPISNHLYFYWYRQILGQKVEFLVSFYNNEISEKSEIFDDQFSVERPDGSNFTLKIRSTKLEDSAMYFCASSDSGRGFEKLFFGSGTQLSVL.